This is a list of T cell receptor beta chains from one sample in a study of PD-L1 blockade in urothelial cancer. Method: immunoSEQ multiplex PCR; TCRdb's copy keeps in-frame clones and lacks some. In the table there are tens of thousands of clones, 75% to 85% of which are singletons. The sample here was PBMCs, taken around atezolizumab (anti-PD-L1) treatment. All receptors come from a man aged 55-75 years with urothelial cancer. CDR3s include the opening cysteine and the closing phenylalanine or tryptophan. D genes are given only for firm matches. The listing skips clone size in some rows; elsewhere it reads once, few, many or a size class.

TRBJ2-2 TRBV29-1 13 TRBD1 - TGCAGCGCCGGACAGGGGAGTTACGGGGAGCTGTTTTTT CSAGQGSYGELFF
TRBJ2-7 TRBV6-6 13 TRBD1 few TGTGCCACCGTACCGGGACAGCGGAGCGAGCAGTACTTC CATVPGQRSEQYF
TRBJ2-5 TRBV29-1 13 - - TGCAGCGTTGACCCACAGGGCGTGGAGACCCAGTACTTC CSVDPQGVETQYF
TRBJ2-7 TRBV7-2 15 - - TGTGCCAGCAGCCTAGGTGGTAGGTGGGGCGGCGAGCAGTACTTC CASSLGGRWGGEQYF
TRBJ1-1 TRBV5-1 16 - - TGCGCCAGCAGCTTGGAGTCAGGGGTTGGGTACACTGAAGCTTTCTTT CASSLESGVGYTEAFF
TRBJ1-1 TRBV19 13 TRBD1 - TGTGCCAGTAGTATAGGACAGGGCACTGAAGCTTTCTTT CASSIGQGTEAFF
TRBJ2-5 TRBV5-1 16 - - TGCGCCAGCAGCTTGGGGGGCGGTACCGGACAAGAGACCCAGTACTTC CASSLGGGTGQETQYF
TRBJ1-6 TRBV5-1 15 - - TGCGCCAGCAGCTTGGAGGGGGGGCGGAATTCACCCCTCCACTTT CASSLEGGRNSPLHF
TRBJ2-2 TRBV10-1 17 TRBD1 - TGCGCCAGCAGCAGAAAAAGAGGTCAGGGGGACACCGGGGAGCTGTTTTTT CASSRKRGQGDTGELFF
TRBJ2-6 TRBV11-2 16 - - TGTGCCAGCACCACCTGGACTGTCTCTGGGGCCAACGTCCTGACTTTC CASTTWTVSGANVLTF
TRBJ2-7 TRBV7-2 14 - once TGTGCCAGCAGCTTAATGGCCCAACATCGCGAGCAGTACTTC CASSLMAQHREQYF
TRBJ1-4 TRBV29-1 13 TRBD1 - TGCAGCGTTGATGGGACAGGGGGAGAAAAACTGTTTTTT CSVDGTGGEKLFF
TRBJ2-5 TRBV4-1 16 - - TGCGCCAGCAGCCAAGAGAGGGCGTCAAACCAAGAGACCCAGTACTTC CASSQERASNQETQYF
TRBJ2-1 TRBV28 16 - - TGTGCCAGCAGTTCCCCCCCCAGGGGCACCTACAATGAGCAGTTCTTC CASSSPPRGTYNEQFF
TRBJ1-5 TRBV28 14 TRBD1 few TGTGCCAGCAGAAGACAGGGGTTCAATCAGCCCCAGCATTTT CASRRQGFNQPQHF
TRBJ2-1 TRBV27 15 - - TGTGCCAGCAGTTTAACGGTTAGCTCCTACAATGAGCAGTTCTTC CASSLTVSSYNEQFF
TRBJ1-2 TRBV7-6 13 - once TGTGCCAGCAGCTTTGAGGGGGAAGTTGGCTACACCTTC CASSFEGEVGYTF
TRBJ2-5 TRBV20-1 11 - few TGCAGTGCTAGACCGGAAGAGACCCAGTACTTC CSARPEETQYF
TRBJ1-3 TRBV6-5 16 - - TGTGCCAGCAGTTACTCGACTCCTTCCTTTAGAAACACCATATATTTT CASSYSTPSFRNTIYF
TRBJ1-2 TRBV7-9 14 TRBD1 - TGTGCCAGCAGCCGACAGGGGGCGCTCTATGGCTACACCTTC CASSRQGALYGYTF
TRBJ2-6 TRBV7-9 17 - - TGTGCCAGCAGCCAATCTCACGGGGTCTCTGGGGCCAACGTCCTGACTTTC CASSQSHGVSGANVLTF
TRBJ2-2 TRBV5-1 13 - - TGCGCCAGCAGCTCCAAGAACACCGGGGAGCTGTTTTTT CASSSKNTGELFF
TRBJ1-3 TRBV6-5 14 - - TGTGCCAGCCAAGGCAGGTCAGCCGGAAACACCATATATTTT CASQGRSAGNTIYF
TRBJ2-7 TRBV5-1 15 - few TGCGCCAGCAGCTCGCCGAACACCGGAACGGGGGAGCAGTACTTC CASSSPNTGTGEQYF
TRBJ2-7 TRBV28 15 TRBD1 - TGTGCCAGCAGTTTAGCCGGACAGGGGGCTGGGGAGCAGTACTTC CASSLAGQGAGEQYF
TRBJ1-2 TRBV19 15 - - TGTGCCAGTAGTATTAAGGCAGGGGTTAACTATGGCTACACCTTC CASSIKAGVNYGYTF
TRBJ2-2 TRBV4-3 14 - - TGCGCCAGCAGCCAAGATCTTTCCGGCGGGGAGCTGTTTTTT CASSQDLSGGELFF
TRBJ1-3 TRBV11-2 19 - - TGTGCCAGCAGCTCAGCCCGTTACAAGACAGAGAACTCTGGAAACACCATATATTTT CASSSARYKTENSGNTIYF
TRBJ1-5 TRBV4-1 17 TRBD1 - TGCGCCAGCAGCCAAGAGTTTGGGACAGGGAGCAATCAGCCCCAGCATTTT CASSQEFGTGSNQPQHF
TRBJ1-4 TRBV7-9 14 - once TGTGCCAGCAGCTTAGGAGGAGACAGTGAAAAACTGTTTTTT CASSLGGDSEKLFF
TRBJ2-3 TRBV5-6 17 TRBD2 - TGTGCCAGCAGCTTGGTGACTAGCGGGACTGGCACAGATACGCAGTATTTT CASSLVTSGTGTDTQYF
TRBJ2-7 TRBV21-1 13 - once TGTGCCAGCAGCAATTGGAGCCCGGGCGAGCAGTACTTC CASSNWSPGEQYF
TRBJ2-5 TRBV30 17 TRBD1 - TGTGCCTGGAGCCAGAAGGGAATGCAGGGGGAGAAAGGGACCCAGTACTTC CAWSQKGMQGEKGTQYF
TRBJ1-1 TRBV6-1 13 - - TGTGCCAGCAGTGAAGCGCAGGGAACTGAAGCTTTCTTT CASSEAQGTEAFF
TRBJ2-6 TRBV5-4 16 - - TGTGCCAGCAGCTTCCCTGGGCAGGCTGGGGCCAACGTCCTGACTTTC CASSFPGQAGANVLTF
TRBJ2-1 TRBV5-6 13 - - TGTGCCAGCAGTCCTCAGCGGGCCCATGAGCAGTTCTTC CASSPQRAHEQFF
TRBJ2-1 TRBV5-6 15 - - TGTGCCACCGGATTACCAGAGGACTCGGACAATGAGCAGTTCTTC CATGLPEDSDNEQFF
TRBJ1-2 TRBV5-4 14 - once TGTGCCAGCAGCTCCTGGACAGTCCGTGGTGGCTACACCTTC CASSSWTVRGGYTF
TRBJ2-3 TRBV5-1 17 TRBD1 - TGCGCCAGCAGCTTGGTGGGGACAGGCGTTGTCGCAGATACGCAGTATTTT CASSLVGTGVVADTQYF
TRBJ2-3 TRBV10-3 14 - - TGTGCCATCAAAGAGACGGGGAGGACAGATACGCAGTATTTT CAIKETGRTDTQYF
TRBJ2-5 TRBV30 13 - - TGTGCCTGGACTGGGGGGGCGGGAGAGACCCAGTACTTC CAWTGGAGETQYF
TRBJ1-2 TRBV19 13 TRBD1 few TGTGCCAGTACACACCCCGACAGGGATGGCTACACCTTC CASTHPDRDGYTF
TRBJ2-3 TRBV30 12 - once TGTGCCTGGAGTTCACTCGTGGATACGCAGTATTTT CAWSSLVDTQYF
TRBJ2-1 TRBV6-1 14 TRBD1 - TGTGCCAGCACCCGGGACAGGGCACACAATGAGCAGTTCTTC CASTRDRAHNEQFF
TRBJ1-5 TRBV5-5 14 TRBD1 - TGTGCCAGCAGCTTCCCAGGGGGCGATCAGCCCCAGCATTTT CASSFPGGDQPQHF
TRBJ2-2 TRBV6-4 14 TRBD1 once TGTGCCAGCAGACAGGGGGAGTACACCGGGGAGCTGTTTTTT CASRQGEYTGELFF
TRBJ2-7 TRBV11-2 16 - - TGTGCCAGCAGCTCAGGGAAAGGCCCCAGCTCCTACGAGCAGTACTTC CASSSGKGPSSYEQYF
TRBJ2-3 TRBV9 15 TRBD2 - TGTGCCAGCAGCGAGGCTAGCGGGAGGTCAGATACGCAGTATTTT CASSEASGRSDTQYF
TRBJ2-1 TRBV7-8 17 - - TGTGCCAGCAGCCTTCAACTAGCAGGGGGGTCCTACAATGAGCAGTTCTTC CASSLQLAGGSYNEQFF
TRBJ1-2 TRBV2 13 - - TGTGCCAGCTGGACAGAGACTAACTATGGCTACACCTTC CASWTETNYGYTF
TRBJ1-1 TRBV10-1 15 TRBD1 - TGCGCCAGCAGTGATCCGGGACAGATGAACACTGAAGCTTTCTTT CASSDPGQMNTEAFF
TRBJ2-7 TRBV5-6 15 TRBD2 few TGTGCCAGCAGCTTGGGGGCGGGAGTCTCCTACGAGCAGTACTTC CASSLGAGVSYEQYF
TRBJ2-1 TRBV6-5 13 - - TGTGCCAGCAAACCGAATAGCGGAAATGAGCAGTTCTTC CASKPNSGNEQFF
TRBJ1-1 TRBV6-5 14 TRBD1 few TGTGCCAGCAGTTTCGACAGGGCGAACACTGAAGCTTTCTTT CASSFDRANTEAFF